This TCR beta chain originates from a study of control samples from healthy donors and cancer patients. The table came from immunoSEQ multiplex PCR; TCRdb's copy has only in-frame clones and leaves some out. The table has 150,000 to 200,000 clones, around 94% seen once. V lost 2 bases, J lost 1 base, and 8 bases lay in between. The CDR3 covers 14 residues. CDR1 is MNHNS and CDR2 is SASEGT in the germline V gene. J is TRBJ1-1 and V is TRBV6-1, with D possibly matching TRBD1 (5 bases). The sequencing input was PBMCs. This sequence originates from a man aged 60-69 years with colorectal cancer. CDR3 coding DNA: TGTGCCAGCAGTGAACACAGGTGGAACACTGAAGCTTTCTTT. Translating it yields CASSEHRWNTEAFF.